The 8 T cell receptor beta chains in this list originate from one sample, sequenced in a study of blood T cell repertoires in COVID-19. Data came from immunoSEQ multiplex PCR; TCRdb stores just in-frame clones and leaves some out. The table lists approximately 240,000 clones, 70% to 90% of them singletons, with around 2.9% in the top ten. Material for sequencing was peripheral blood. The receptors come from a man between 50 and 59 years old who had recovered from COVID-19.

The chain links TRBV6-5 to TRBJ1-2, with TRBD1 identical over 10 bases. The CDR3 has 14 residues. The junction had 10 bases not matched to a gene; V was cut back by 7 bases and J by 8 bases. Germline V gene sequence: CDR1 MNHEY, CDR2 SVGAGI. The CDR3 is CASTLRQGAGGYTF. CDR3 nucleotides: TGTGCCAGCACTCTAAGACAGGGGGCCGGAGGCTACACCTTC.

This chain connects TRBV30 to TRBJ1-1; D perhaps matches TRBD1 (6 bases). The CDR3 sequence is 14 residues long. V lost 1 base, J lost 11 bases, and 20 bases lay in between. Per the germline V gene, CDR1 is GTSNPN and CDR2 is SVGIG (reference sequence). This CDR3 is CAWSGGPSQHWAFF. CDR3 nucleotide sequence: TGTGCCTGGAGTGGGGGGCCCTCTCAACATTGGGCTTTCTTT.

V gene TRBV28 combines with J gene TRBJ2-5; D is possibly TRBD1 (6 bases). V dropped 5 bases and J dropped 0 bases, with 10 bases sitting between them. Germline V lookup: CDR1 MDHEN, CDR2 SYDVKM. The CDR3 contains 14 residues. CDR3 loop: CASSLTGYQETQYF. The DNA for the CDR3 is TGTGCCAGCAGTCTTACAGGGTACCAAGAGACCCAGTACTTC.

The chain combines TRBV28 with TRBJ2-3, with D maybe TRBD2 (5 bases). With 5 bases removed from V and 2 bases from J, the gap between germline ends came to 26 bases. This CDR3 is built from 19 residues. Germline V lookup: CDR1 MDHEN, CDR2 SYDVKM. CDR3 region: CASSRPRKRPGPFTDTQYF. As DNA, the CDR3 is TGTGCCAGCAGTCGCCCCCGGAAGCGGCCGGGCCCCTTCACAGATACGCAGTATTTT.

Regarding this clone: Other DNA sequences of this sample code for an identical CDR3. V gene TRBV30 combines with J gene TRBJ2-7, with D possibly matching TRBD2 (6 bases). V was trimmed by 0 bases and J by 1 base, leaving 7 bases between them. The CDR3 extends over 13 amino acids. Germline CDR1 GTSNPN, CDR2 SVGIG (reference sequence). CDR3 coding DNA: TGTGCCTGGAGTGTGGGGGGATCCTACGAGCAGTACTTC. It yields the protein CAWSVGGSYEQYF.

The CDR3: CASRLNYNSPLHF. The DNA of the CDR3 is TGTGCCAGCAGGCTCAACTATAATTCACCCCTCCACTTT. J is TRBJ1-6 and V is TRBV19; D uncertain. CDR3 length: 13 residues. The V gene's germline CDR1 is LNHDA and CDR2 SQIVND (reference sequence). The V end was cut by 9 bases, the J end by 3 bases, with 9 bases between.

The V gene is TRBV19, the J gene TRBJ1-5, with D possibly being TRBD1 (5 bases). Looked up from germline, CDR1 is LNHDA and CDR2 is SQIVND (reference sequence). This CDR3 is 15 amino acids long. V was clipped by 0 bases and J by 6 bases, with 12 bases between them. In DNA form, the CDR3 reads TGTGCCAGTAGTATAGATCGCGGGGCGGCTCAGCCCCAGCATTTT. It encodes CASSIDRGAAQPQHF.

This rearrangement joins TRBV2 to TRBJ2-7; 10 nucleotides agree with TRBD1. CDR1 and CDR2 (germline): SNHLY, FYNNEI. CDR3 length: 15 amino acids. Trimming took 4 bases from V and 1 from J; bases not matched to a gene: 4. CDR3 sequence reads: CASSARDRGSYEQYF. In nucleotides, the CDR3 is TGTGCCAGCAGTGCACGGGACAGGGGATCCTACGAGCAGTACTTC.